This T cell receptor beta chain was recorded in a study of cytomegalovirus exposure and HLA in healthy donors. Overall study results and limits: One variant, a missense change in DCLRE1C, was linked in a later analysis to TCR beta V- and J-gene trimming.

Looked up from germline, CDR1 is MDHEN and CDR2 is SYDVKM. The CDR3 runs to 11 residues. Trimming stripped 4 bases from V and 7 bases from J, with 8 bases between. In regard to this clone: Its matching antigen is unknown.

Use of 60 Vbeta and 13 Jbeta primers characterized the PCR. Profiling relied on immunoSEQ multiplex PCR, and the TCRdb table lists in-frame clones only, not all of them. The sample's table shows about 150,000 clones. Input material: PBMCs. This chain connects TRBV28 to TRBJ2-7; no reliable D call. The sequence was collected from a woman between 45 and 60 years old in good health and CMV-seronegative. This CDR3 reads CASSSAREQYF. CDR3 nucleotides: TGTGCCAGCAGTTCGGCGAGGGAGCAGTACTTC.